The 2 T cell receptor beta chains presented below share a single source sample, sequenced in a study of blood T cell repertoires in COVID-19. Sequencing used immunoSEQ multiplex PCR; TCRdb keeps in-frame clones, though not all of them. The sample includes about 40,000 clones, about 91% of them seen just once. Sequenced sample: peripheral blood. Receptor source: a woman older than 75 with acute or convalescent COVID-19.

V usage is TRBV5-1 and J usage is TRBJ2-1; 8 bases align to TRBD1. The CDR3 is made up of 14 amino acids. Germline CDR1 SGHRS, CDR2 YFSETQ. J was trimmed by 4 bases and V by 4 bases; bases with no gene match: 4. The CDR3 sequence: CASSQDRAYNEQFF. Written as DNA, the CDR3 is TGCGCCAGCAGCCAGGACAGGGCTTACAATGAGCAGTTCTTC.

Concerning this clone: At one end the junction does not follow the germline gene, possibly because of a read error. The CDR3 is CATSRGEGRPVNF. As DNA, the CDR3 is TGTGCCACCAGCAGAGGCGAAGGCAGGCCGGTGAACTTC. The V gene is TRBV15, the J gene TRBJ2-5; unclear D gene. The CDR3 spans 13 residues. Germline V CDR1 and CDR2: LNHNV, YYDKDF (reference sequence).